Listed below are T cell receptor beta chains from one sample, sequenced in a study of blood T cells in healthy people across ages. TCRdb re-called the 5' RACE reads through MiXCR, storing one row per CDR3 protein. The repertoire holds about 780,000 distinct CDR3 sequences, with more than 25% as singletons. These data also featured in a second study, about T cells of mothers and their children.

The source material was blood. Source of these receptors: a boy younger than 18 in good health. CDR3s include the opening cysteine and the closing phenylalanine or tryptophan. A D gene is named only where the DNA matches it firmly. Size values are once, few and many counts, or a class for expanded clones, and some rows have none.

j_gene | abundance | v_gene | d_gene | CDR3nt | CDR3aa
TRBJ2-7 | NA | TRBV30 | TRBD2 | TGTGCCTGGAGGAGGGGCCTAGCGGGGGGTACGAGCTCCTACGAGCAGTACTTC | CAWRRGLAGGTSSYEQYF
TRBJ2-1 | NA | TRBV2 | NA | TGTGCCAGCAGTGAATCGCGGGGTAGCTCCTACAATGAGCAGTTCTTC | CASSESRGSSYNEQFF
TRBJ1-1 | NA | TRBV5-1 | NA | TGCGCCAGCAGCTTGCAGGGGCAGGGGAACACTGAAGCTTTCTTT | CASSLQGQGNTEAFF
TRBJ2-5 | NA | TRBV20-1 | TRBD2 | TGCAGTGCTAGAAAGCCTAGCGGGCGCCAAGAGACCCAGTACTTC | CSARKPSGRQETQYF
TRBJ2-2 | few | TRBV9 | NA | TGTGCCAGCAGCGTAGTAACCCACGGGGAGCTGTTTTTT | CASSVVTHGELFF
TRBJ1-1 | NA | TRBV2 | NA | TGTGCCAGCAGGGGGTGGGATCAAGCTTTCTTT | CASRGWDQAFF
TRBJ2-3 | NA | TRBV20-1 | TRBD2 | TGCAGTGCTAGAGAAGATGGGGCGGGGGGGCAGGATACGCAGTATTTT | CSAREDGAGGQDTQYF
TRBJ2-2 | few | TRBV12-3/TRBV12-4 | NA | TGTGCCAGCAGTTTAAAGGGGCGGGGCGGGGAGCTGTTTTTT | CASSLKGRGGELFF
TRBJ2-5 | NA | TRBV5-1 | TRBD1 | TGCGCCAGCAGCCGCACCGGGACAGGGGGTTTTGAGACCCAGTACTTC | CASSRTGTGGFETQYF
TRBJ1-5 | NA | TRBV14 | TRBD1 | TGTGCCAGAAGACAGGGGGCAGATCAGCCCCAGCATTTT | CARRQGADQPQHF
TRBJ1-4 | NA | TRBV20-1 | NA | TGCAGTGCGGAGGGATCTTCAACTAATGAAAAACTGTTTTTT | CSAEGSSTNEKLFF
TRBJ1-2 | few | TRBV28 | TRBD1 | TGTGCCAGCAGTTTATTCGGAGGGGCCGGGACAGGGTATGGCTACACCTTC | CASSLFGGAGTGYGYTF
TRBJ2-5 | NA | TRBV12-3/TRBV12-4 | TRBD2 | TGTGCCAGCAGTTTAGGTCCGCTAGCGGGAAGTTACGAGACCCAGTACTTC | CASSLGPLAGSYETQYF
TRBJ1-2 | once | TRBV20-1 | NA | TGCAGTGCTAGAGATCAGGTCACGGGGGAGAGGTTCTACACCTTC | CSARDQVTGERFYTF
TRBJ2-7 | NA | TRBV20-1 | NA | TGCAGTGCTAGCCCTTACGGGGGAGGCTCCTACGAGCAGTACTTC | CSASPYGGGSYEQYF
TRBJ2-7 | NA | TRBV6-6 | TRBD1 | TGTGCCAGCAGAACATCCGGGACAGGGGGCGGGGAGCAGTACTTC | CASRTSGTGGGEQYF
TRBJ1-6 | NA | TRBV6-5 | TRBD1 | TGTGCCGTCGGGACAGGGGATTCACCCCTCCACTTT | CAVGTGDSPLHF
TRBJ2-2 | NA | TRBV6-1 | TRBD2 | TGTGCCAGCAGGAAAATGACGACTAGCGCGAACACCGGGGAGCTGTTTTTT | CASRKMTTSANTGELFF
TRBJ2-4 | NA | TRBV12-3/TRBV12-4 | NA | TGTGCCAGCAGTGTAGCCCGGGACGGGATCATTCAGTACTTC | CASSVARDGIIQYF
TRBJ2-5 | NA | TRBV20-1 | TRBD2 | TGCAGTGCTAGCACGGGACTAGCGCACCAAGAGACCCAGTACTTC | CSASTGLAHQETQYF
TRBJ2-1 | NA | TRBV12-3/TRBV12-4 | NA | TGTGCCAGCAGTTTAAGGACCCCTGACAATGAGCAGTTCTTC | CASSLRTPDNEQFF
TRBJ2-5 | many | TRBV9 | NA | TGTGCCAGCAGCGTAAGCAGGGGAGGAGAGACCCAGTACTTC | CASSVSRGGETQYF
TRBJ2-1 | NA | TRBV11-3 | NA | TGTGCCAGCAGCTTCGGGGGCTGGAGCTCCTACAATGAGCAGTTCTTC | CASSFGGWSSYNEQFF
TRBJ2-5 | many | TRBV7-6 | TRBD1 | TGTGCCAGCAGCTTATCGGGACAGGGACAAGAGACCCAGTACTTC | CASSLSGQGQETQYF
TRBJ1-2 | NA | TRBV3-1 | NA | TGTGCCAGCAGCCGGTGGGGGGACTATGGCTACACCTTC | CASSRWGDYGYTF
TRBJ2-1 | few | TRBV29-1 | NA | TGCAGCGTGCTATACCCCAGCAATGAGCAGTTCTTC | CSVLYPSNEQFF
TRBJ1-3 | NA | TRBV6-1 | NA | TGTGCCAGCAGCTCACGGGGCGGGTTCTCTGGAAACACCATATATTTT | CASSSRGGFSGNTIYF
TRBJ2-5 | NA | TRBV5-1 | TRBD1 | TGCGCCAGCAGCCCCGGGACAGGGGGGACCCAAGAGACCCAGTACTTC | CASSPGTGGTQETQYF
TRBJ1-2 | few | TRBV6-7 | NA | TGTGCCAGCAGTTGGGGGGCGGACTATGGCTACACCTTC | CASSWGADYGYTF
TRBJ2-7 | NA | TRBV29-1 | TRBD1 | TGCAGCGTTACTACCCTAGGAGGACAGGGCTGCGAGCAGTACTTC | CSVTTLGGQGCEQYF
TRBJ1-4 | NA | TRBV15 | TRBD1 | TGTGCCACCAGCAGCCCCGGGACAGGGGGTGAAGAAAAACTGTTTTTT | CATSSPGTGGEEKLFF